Shown below are 21 T cell receptor beta chains from a single sample sequenced in a study of shared clonotypes between healthy human individuals. Naive CD8 populations comprised CD45RO-negative cells positively selected for CCR7, excluding terminally differentiated effector memory CD45RA+ cells. TCRdb's table, derived via immunoSEQ multiplex PCR, lists solely in-frame clones and lacks some. This table holds about 2 million clones, roughly 95% found once. The source material was naive CD8+ T cells sorted from blood. The receptors stem from a man between 18 and 29 years old in good health.

V usage is TRBV21-1 and J usage is TRBJ1-4; TRBD1, the table's D call, was not compared with the DNA. TRBV21-1 represents a pseudogene. There are 15 residues in the CDR3. CDR3 in amino acids: CASSYRGVANEKLFF. The DNA for the CDR3 is TGTGCCAGCAGTTACAGGGGAGTGGCTAATGAAAAACTGTTTTTT.

The chain's CDR3 is CASSLGAGEHGYTF. The CDR3 coding sequence is TGTGCCAGCAGCTTGGGGGCCGGGGAACATGGCTACACCTTC. The chain combines TRBV5-4 with TRBJ1-2; unclear D gene. The length of the CDR3 is 14 residues. V lost 0 bases and J 6 bases, leaving 12 bases between the germline ends. Per germline, CDR1 SGHNT and CDR2 YYREEE (reference sequence).

This chain joins TRBV5-6 and TRBJ2-7; D is unresolved. From germline, CDR1 is SGHDT and CDR2 YYEEEE. Trimming took 2 bases from V and 5 from J, leaving 5 bases between them. The CDR3 consists of 11 residues. CDR3: CASSLQNEQYF. As DNA, the CDR3 is TGTGCCAGCAGCTTACAGAACGAGCAGTACTTC.

The rearrangement uses TRBV4-1 and TRBJ2-7; possible D gene TRBD1, 5 bases. V shed 3 bases and J shed 0 bases, with 18 bases lying between them. Germline V CDR1 and CDR2: MGHRA, YSYEKL. The CDR3 contains 17 residues. The CDR3, as DNA: TGCGCCAGCAGCCACCTCCCAGTAGGCGACAGCTCCTACGAGCAGTACTTC. Translating it yields CASSHLPVGDSSYEQYF.

The chain links TRBV5-1 to TRBJ2-3, with a weak D call TRBD2 (5 bases). V was pared by 2 bases and J by 1 base, with 14 bases between. CDR1 and CDR2 (germline): SGHRS, YFSETQ. CDR3 length: 16 amino acids. CDR3 region: CASSLIGVEGTDTQYF. The CDR3 nucleotides are TGCGCCAGCAGCTTAATCGGGGTTGAGGGCACAGATACGCAGTATTTT.

With respect to this clone: The sample carries other DNA sequences with the same CDR3. The chain joins TRBV7-9 to TRBJ2-2, with no clear D. The V end lost 1 base, the J end lost 5 bases, and 2 bases lay between the germline ends. Germline V gives CDR1 SEHNR, CDR2 FQNEAQ (reference sequence). CDR3 length: 12 amino acids. Here the CDR3 reads CASSLGTGELFF. CDR3 DNA: TGTGCCAGCAGCTTAGGTACCGGGGAGCTGTTTTTT. Full variable domain (outside the CDR3, taken from reference TRBV7-9 and TRBJ2-2): DTGVSQNPRHKITKRGQNVTFRCDPISEHNRLYWYRQTLGQGPEFLTYFQNEAQLEKSRLLSDRFSAERPKGSFSTLEIQRTEQGDSAMYLCASSLGTGELFFGEGSRLTVL.

V usage is TRBV7-9 and J usage is TRBJ2-7, with D possibly matching TRBD2 (5 bases). The V end lost 8 bases, the J end lost 1 base, and 18 bases lay between the germline ends. The CDR3 extends over 15 amino acids. Germline loops: CDR1 SEHNR, CDR2 FQNEAQ (reference sequence). CDR3 loop: CASGSLETGSYEQYF. The CDR3 coding sequence is TGTGCCAGCGGCAGCCTTGAAACGGGGTCCTACGAGCAGTACTTC.

The genes are TRBV4-1 and TRBJ2-4, with D possibly being TRBD1 (6 bases). Germline lookup yields CDR1 MGHRA and CDR2 YSYEKL. This CDR3 has 15 residues. Trimming shortened V by 2 bases and J by 3 bases, and 11 bases separated the two germline ends. This CDR3 reads CASSQPTGNKNIQYF. As DNA, the CDR3 is TGCGCCAGCAGCCAACCTACAGGGAACAAAAACATTCAGTACTTC.

V is TRBV2 and J is TRBJ2-5, with D maybe TRBD1 (5 bases). This CDR3 has 13 amino acids. Germline lookup yields CDR1 SNHLY and CDR2 FYNNEI. Trimming took 10 bases from V and 2 from J, leaving 14 bases between them. Here the CDR3 reads CANKGQLQETQYF. Written as DNA, the CDR3 is TGTGCCAACAAAGGACAACTTCAAGAGACCCAGTACTTC.

The CDR3, as DNA: TGTGCCAGCAGCCTCCGCGGTGCAAGTGCCCTCGAGCAGTACTTC. As protein: CASSLRGASALEQYF. The rearrangement links TRBV11-1 to TRBJ2-7, with unresolved D. V lost 5 bases and J lost 6, with 20 bases in between. Germline-derived CDR1 and CDR2 are SGHAT and FQDESV (reference sequence). The CDR3 is 15 residues long.

The V and J genes are TRBV6-1 and TRBJ2-5; D ambiguous. The tail of the sequence fits TRBJ2-7 better, so the J call may be wrong. The CDR3 sequence is 13 residues long. CDR1 and CDR2 from the germline V gene are MNHNS and SASEGT. CDR3 coding DNA: TGTGCCAGCAGTGTCGACGGTGCCTACGAGCAGTACTTC. Translating gives CASSVDGAYEQYF.

Remarks on this clone: Other DNA sequences of this sample code for an identical CDR3. V is TRBV5-6 and J is TRBJ2-7; D uncertain. The CDR3 has 14 amino acids. V shed 0 bases and J shed 0 bases, with 7 bases lying between them. Germline CDR1 is SGHDT and CDR2 is YYEEEE. In nucleotides, the CDR3 is TGTGCCAGCAGCTTGGCCTCAGGCTCCTACGAGCAGTACTTC. Translated: CASSLASGSYEQYF.

This rearrangement joins TRBV4-1 to TRBJ2-4; 7 bases match TRBD2. CDR3 length equals 15 residues. V was pared by 0 bases and J by 7 bases, with 6 bases of the junction left unmatched. Germline CDR1 is MGHRA and CDR2 is YSYEKL. The CDR3 DNA sequence: TGCGCCAGCAGCCAAGATAGGCGGGAGTATAACATTCAGTACTTC. Its translation: CASSQDRREYNIQYF.

The chain has TRBV5-1 and TRBJ2-7; perhaps D is TRBD1 or TRBD2 (5 bases each). The CDR3 loop spans 15 amino acids. Germline V lookup: CDR1 SGHRS, CDR2 YFSETQ. Trimming removed 4 bases from V and 0 bases from J, with 14 bases in between. As DNA, the CDR3 is TGCGCCAGCAGCCTGGCCTCAGGGAGCTCCTACGAGCAGTACTTC. Amino acid sequence: CASSLASGSSYEQYF. Based on the CDR3 plus reference TRBV5-1 and TRBJ2-7, the full variable domain is KAGVTQTPRYLIKTRGQQVTLSCSPISGHRSVSWYQQTPGQGLQFLFEYFSETQRNKGNFPGRFSGRQFSNSRSEMNVSTLELGDSALYLCASSLASGSSYEQYFGPGTRLTVT.

V usage is TRBV6-6 and J usage is TRBJ2-2, with TRBD2 identical over 9 bases. There are 16 residues in the CDR3. The germline V gene encodes CDR1 MNHNY and CDR2 SVGAGI (reference sequence). With 5 bases clipped from V and 6 bases from J, the junction kept 10 bases outside the gene matches. CDR3 region: CASSPVAGEAAGELFF. The CDR3 DNA reads TGTGCCAGCAGTCCCGTAGCGGGAGAGGCGGCCGGGGAGCTGTTTTTT.

The chain employs TRBV5-1 and TRBJ2-5; TRBD2 matches 12 bases. Germline V lookup: CDR1 SGHRS, CDR2 YFSETQ. CDR3 size: 16 residues. Losses at the gene ends were 4 bases for V and 3 bases for J; bases not matched to a gene: 7. The CDR3 is CASSPGLAGSKETQYF. The CDR3 nucleotides read TGCGCCAGCAGCCCTGGACTAGCGGGGAGTAAAGAGACCCAGTACTTC.

V is TRBV6-5 and J is TRBJ2-7; 8 bases are shared with TRBD2. Germline assignment: CDR1 MNHEY and CDR2 SVGAGI. V shed 0 bases and J 8 bases; nucleotides not matched to a gene: 3. The CDR3 covers 13 residues. DNA of the CDR3: TGTGCCAGCAGTTACTCGTCGGGGGGGCAGCAGTACTTC. Residues: CASSYSSGGQQYF.

This rearrangement joins TRBV6-1 to TRBJ1-4, with D possibly TRBD1 on 5 matching bases. V lost 4 bases to trimming and J lost 2 bases, with 14 bases between them. CDR3 length equals 16 residues. CDR1 and CDR2 (germline): MNHNS, SASEGT. The CDR3 spells CASSGAGGSTNEKLFF. In DNA form, the CDR3 reads TGTGCCAGCAGTGGGGCCGGGGGGTCGACTAATGAAAAACTGTTTTTT.

This clone is a singleton in its sample. The chain is built from TRBV10-1 and TRBJ2-7; D not certain. This CDR3 spans 12 amino acids. The V gene lost 8 bases and the J gene lost 6 bases, with 14 bases spanning the gap. CDR1 is WNHNN, CDR2 SYGVQD, per germline (reference sequence). The CDR3 nucleotides read TGCGCCAGCGGCGGACCTGGTGGCGAGCAGTACTTC. It is translated as CASGGPGGEQYF.

The chain recombines TRBV5-1 with TRBJ2-7, with 7 bases fitting TRBD1. This CDR3 comprises 16 residues. Germline CDR1 reads SGHRS; CDR2 reads YFSETQ. The V segment lost 0 bases and the J segment 2 bases; nucleotides outside the gene matches: 8. The CDR3 protein is CASSLEGGAFPYEQYF. CDR3 nucleotides: TGCGCCAGCAGCTTGGAAGGGGGCGCGTTTCCCTACGAGCAGTACTTC.

This chain links TRBV30 with TRBJ2-7, with TRBD2 identical over 8 bases. V was clipped by 2 bases and J by 2 bases; unmatched bases: 5. Germline lookup yields CDR1 GTSNPN and CDR2 SVGIG (reference sequence). The CDR3 has 14 residues. The CDR3 DNA is TGTGCCTGGAGTAATCTAGCGGGTGCCTACGAGCAGTACTTC. It translates to CAWSNLAGAYEQYF.